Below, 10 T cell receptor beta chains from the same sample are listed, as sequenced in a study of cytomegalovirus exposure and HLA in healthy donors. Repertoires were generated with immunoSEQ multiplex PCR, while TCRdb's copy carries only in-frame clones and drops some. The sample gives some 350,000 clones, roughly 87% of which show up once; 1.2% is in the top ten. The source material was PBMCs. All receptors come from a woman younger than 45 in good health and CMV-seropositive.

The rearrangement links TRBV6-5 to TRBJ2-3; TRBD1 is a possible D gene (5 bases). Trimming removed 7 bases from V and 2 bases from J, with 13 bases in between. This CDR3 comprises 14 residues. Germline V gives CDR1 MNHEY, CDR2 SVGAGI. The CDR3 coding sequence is TGTGCCAGCAAAGGGGCAGCAACCACAGATACGCAGTATTTT. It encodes CASKGAATTDTQYF.

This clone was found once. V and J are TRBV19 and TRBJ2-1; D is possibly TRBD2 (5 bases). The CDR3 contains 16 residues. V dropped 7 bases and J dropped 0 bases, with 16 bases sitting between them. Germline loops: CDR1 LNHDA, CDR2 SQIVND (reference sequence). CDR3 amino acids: CASTNLAVSSYNEQFF. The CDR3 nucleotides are TGTGCCAGTACTAACCTAGCAGTGAGCTCCTACAATGAGCAGTTCTTC.

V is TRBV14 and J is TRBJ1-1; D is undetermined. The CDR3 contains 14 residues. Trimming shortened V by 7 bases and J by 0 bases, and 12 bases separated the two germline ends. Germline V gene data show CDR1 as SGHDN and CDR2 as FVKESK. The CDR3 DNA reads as TGTGCCAGCACCCGAGGGCAGATGAACACTGAAGCTTTCTTT. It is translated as CASTRGQMNTEAFF.

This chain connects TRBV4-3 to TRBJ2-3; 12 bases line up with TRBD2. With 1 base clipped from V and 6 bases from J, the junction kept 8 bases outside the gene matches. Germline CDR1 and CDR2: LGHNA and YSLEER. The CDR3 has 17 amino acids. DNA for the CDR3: TGCGCCAGCAGCCAAGGTCTACTAGCGGGAGGATCCGATACGCAGTATTTT. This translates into CASSQGLLAGGSDTQYF.

CDR3 sequence reads: CASSSSGGPGNEQFF. CDR3 sequence (DNA): TGTGCCAGCAGTTCCTCCGGGGGGCCGGGCAATGAGCAGTTCTTC. This chain uses TRBV27 with TRBJ2-1, with D tentatively TRBD2 (7 bases). Trimming stripped 4 bases from V and 6 bases from J, with 16 bases between. The CDR3 spans 15 residues. CDR1 is MNHEY and CDR2 is SMNVEV in the germline V gene (reference sequence).

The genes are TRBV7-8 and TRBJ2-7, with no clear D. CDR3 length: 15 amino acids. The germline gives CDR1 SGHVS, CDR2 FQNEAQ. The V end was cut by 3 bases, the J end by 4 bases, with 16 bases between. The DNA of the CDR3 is TGTGCCAGCAGCTTTGCACTTACCGGACGGTACGAGCAGTACTTC. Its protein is CASSFALTGRYEQYF.

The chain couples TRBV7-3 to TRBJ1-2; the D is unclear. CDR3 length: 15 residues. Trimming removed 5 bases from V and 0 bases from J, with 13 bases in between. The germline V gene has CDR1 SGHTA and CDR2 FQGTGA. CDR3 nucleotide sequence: TGTGCCAGCAGCCCATCTTCCGGGTCTAACTATGGCTACACCTTC. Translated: CASSPSSGSNYGYTF.

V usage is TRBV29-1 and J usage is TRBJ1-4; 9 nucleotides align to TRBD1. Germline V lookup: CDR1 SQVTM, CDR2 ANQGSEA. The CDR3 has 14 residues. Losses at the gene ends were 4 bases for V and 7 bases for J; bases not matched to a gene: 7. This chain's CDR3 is CSVARTGVGEKLFF. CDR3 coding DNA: TGCAGCGTTGCAAGGACAGGGGTTGGTGAAAAACTGTTTTTT.

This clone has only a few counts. CDR3 region: CASSLDTNTEAFF. The CDR3 coding sequence is TGTGCCAGCTCGCTAGACACAAACACTGAAGCTTTCTTT. The chain is built from TRBV18 and TRBJ1-1, with D unclear. V was trimmed by 6 bases and J by 2 bases, leaving 10 bases between them. Germline-derived CDR1 and CDR2 are KGHSH and LQKENI. The CDR3 is 13 residues long.

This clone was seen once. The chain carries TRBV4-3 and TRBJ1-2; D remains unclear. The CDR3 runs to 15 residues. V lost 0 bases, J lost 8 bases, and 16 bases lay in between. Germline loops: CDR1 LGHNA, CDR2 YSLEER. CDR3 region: CASSQDRSSLGGYTF. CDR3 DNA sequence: TGCGCCAGCAGCCAAGATCGGTCCTCCTTGGGGGGCTACACCTTC.